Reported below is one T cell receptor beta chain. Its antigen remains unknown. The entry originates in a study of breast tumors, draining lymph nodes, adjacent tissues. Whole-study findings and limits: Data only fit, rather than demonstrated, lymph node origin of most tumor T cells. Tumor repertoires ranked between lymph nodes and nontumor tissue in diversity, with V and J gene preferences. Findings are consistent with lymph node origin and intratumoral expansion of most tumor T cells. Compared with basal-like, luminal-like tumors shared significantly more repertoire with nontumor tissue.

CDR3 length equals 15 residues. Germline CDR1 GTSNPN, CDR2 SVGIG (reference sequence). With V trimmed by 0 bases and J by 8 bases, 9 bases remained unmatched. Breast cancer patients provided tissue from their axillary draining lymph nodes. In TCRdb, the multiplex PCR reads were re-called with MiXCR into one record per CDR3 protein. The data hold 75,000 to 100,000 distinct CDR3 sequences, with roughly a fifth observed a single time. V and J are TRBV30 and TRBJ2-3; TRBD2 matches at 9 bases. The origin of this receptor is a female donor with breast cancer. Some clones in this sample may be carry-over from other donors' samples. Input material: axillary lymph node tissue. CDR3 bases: TGTGCCTGGAGTGTACAGCTAGCGGGGAGTAGTACGCAGTATTTT. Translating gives CAWSVQLAGSSTQYF.